The 2 T cell receptor beta chains below were found in one sample sequenced in a study of glioma-infiltrating T cells. Using RNA template, CDR3s of TCR alpha and beta were amplified with iRepertoire arm-PCR. One entry per CDR3 protein, called by TCRdb with MiXCR from the multiplex PCR reads. Seen here are 90,000 to 100,000 distinct CDR3 sequences, roughly 40% observed once, and the top ten hold 30% to 40%. The sample taken for sequencing was glioma tissue, nonneoplastic brain tissue, or PBMCs (not recorded which). The receptors shown here come from a human donor with low-grade glioma or glioblastoma, undergoing nonglioma brain surgery, or in good health (not recorded which).

Turning to this clonotype: This may arise from a read error, as a much more abundant clone is one base away. This chain joins TRBV19 and TRBJ2-7; D is possibly TRBD2 (7 bases). Germline CDR1 and CDR2: LNHDA and SQIVND (reference sequence). The CDR3 has 16 amino acids. The V gene lost 5 bases and the J gene lost 5 bases, with 22 bases spanning the gap. CDR3 in amino acids: CASSPPTGRGRNEQYF. The CDR3 region has the DNA TGTGCCAGTAGTCCCCCGACCGGGCGGGGGCGCAACGAGCAGTACTTC.

This clonotype was counted ten times or more. The chain uses TRBV6-2 or TRBV6-3 and TRBJ2-1; TRBD2 agrees at 9 bases. This CDR3 contains 14 residues. After removal of 4 bases from V and 2 bases from J, the junction contained 0 bases not matched to a gene. Germline V gives CDR1 MNHEY, CDR2 SVGEGT. The CDR3 region has the DNA TGTGCCAGCAGTTCTAGCGGGGCCTACAATGAGCAGTTCTTC. It specifies CASSSSGAYNEQFF.